The clone carrying this T cell receptor beta chain was found a few times. This sample is drawn from a study of T cells in Graves' hyperthyroidism and ophthalmopathy. Study information: Blood from the periphery was taken at initial diagnosis, before any treatment.

Duration under 3 months, a NOSPECS grade of at least 4, and a Clinical Activity Score of at least 3 characterized the ophthalmopathy patients. Using RNA transcripts as the source, TCR beta CDR3 regions were amplified. Carried out on the TCR CDR3, a first-round RT-PCR used the HTBI primer set. One entry per CDR3 protein, called by TCRdb with MiXCR from the multiplex PCR reads. The table shows about half a million distinct CDR3 sequences, with about 15% occurring only once. Looked up from germline, CDR1 is SGHTA and CDR2 is FQGNSA. The CDR3 runs 14 residues. The V gene lost 3 bases and the J gene lost 4 bases, with 9 bases spanning the gap.

This chain joins TRBV7-2 and TRBJ1-4; D is unresolved. The specimen was blood. The clonotype originates from a woman in her 30s with Graves' ophthalmopathy. The CDR3 coding sequence is TGTGCCAGCAGCTTTAACCAGGTTAATGAAAAACTGTTTTTT. It codes for CASSFNQVNEKLFF. The whole variable domain, filled in from reference TRBV7-2 and TRBJ1-4, reads GAGVSQSPSNKVTEKGKDVELRCDPISGHTALYWYRQSLGQGLEFLIYFQGNSAPDKSGLPSDRFSAERTGGSVSTLTIQRTQQEDSAVYLCASSFNQVNEKLFFGSGTQLSVL.